A selection of T cell receptor beta chains follows, all from one sample in a study of shared clonotypes between healthy human individuals. Clones were sequenced by immunoSEQ multiplex PCR, and TCRdb holds only the in-frame ones, with some missing. The repertoire has 450,000 to 500,000 clones, 79% of them found once; the top ten carry roughly 12%. Input material: PBMCs. These receptors came from a woman aged 40 to 50 in good health. Some clones in this sample may be carry-over from other donors' samples. CDR3s include the opening cysteine and the closing phenylalanine or tryptophan. D genes are given only for firm matches. Some rows have no size entry. The others give once, few or many, or a class for an expanded clone.

clone_size	v_call	j_call	cdr3_length	d_call	cdr3_nt	cdr3_aa
many	TRBV30	TRBJ1-2	12	-	TGTGCCTGGAGTGTCTCTGGATATGGCTACACCTTC	CAWSVSGYGYTF
-	TRBV7-2	TRBJ2-3	15	-	TGTGCCAGCAGCTTACGGCGGTTAAGATCAGATACGCAGTATTTT	CASSLRRLRSDTQYF
few	TRBV29-1	TRBJ2-1	13	-	TGCAGCGCAGGGGACCCTACCTACAATGAGCAGTTCTTC	CSAGDPTYNEQFF
once	TRBV7-2	TRBJ1-3	15	-	TGTGCCAGCAGCTTCGCTCCGTCCTCTGGAAACACCATATATTTT	CASSFAPSSGNTIYF
-	TRBV18	TRBJ2-5	13	-	TGTGCCAGCGCCCGGGCCCTCCAAGAGACCCAGTACTTC	CASARALQETQYF
-	TRBV19	TRBJ2-7	12	-	TGTGCCAGGTCATTGGAGGGCTACGAGCAGTACTTC	CARSLEGYEQYF
once	TRBV9	TRBJ2-7	14	-	TGTGCCAGCAGCGCAGCGGGACAGCCCTACGAGCAGTACTTC	CASSAAGQPYEQYF
-	TRBV28	TRBJ1-4	15	-	TGTGCCAGCAGTTTTGGGGGCTCTGGGGATGAAAAACTGTTTTTT	CASSFGGSGDEKLFF
-	TRBV6-6	TRBJ2-7	14	TRBD1	TGTGCCAGCAGTCGGGGACAGGGGGCTAAGGAGCAGTACTTC	CASSRGQGAKEQYF
few	TRBV27	TRBJ2-3	16	TRBD2	TGTGCCAGCAGTTTATCGCGTTCGGGAGGGGCAGATACGCAGTATTTT	CASSLSRSGGADTQYF
-	TRBV18	TRBJ1-2	13	-	TGTGCCAGCTCACCACCCGACAGCTATGGCTACACCTTC	CASSPPDSYGYTF
-	TRBV14	TRBJ2-3	16	TRBD1	TGTGCCAGCACCCCCTACCGGGACAGTAGCACAGATACGCAGTATTTT	CASTPYRDSSTDTQYF
once	TRBV6-5	TRBJ2-1	14	TRBD2	TGTGCCAGCAAAGCTAGCGGAAACTACAATGAGCAGTTCTTC	CASKASGNYNEQFF